This T cell receptor (beta chain) was observed in a study of blood T cells in healthy people across ages. Points from the study as a whole: PBMCs that were unsorted prevented a conclusive naive versus antigen-experienced comparison. Older individuals had lower TCR beta diversity per million T cells (the decline was roughly linear). Diversity figures based on one million T cells were deemed too low.

The CDR3 contains 14 residues. CDR1 is SEHNR, CDR2 FQNEAQ, per germline (reference sequence). Trimming removed 4 bases from V and 7 bases from J; junction bases left unmatched: 2. Then a second PCR, running roughly 7 to 11 cycles, was carried out with a sample-barcoded 5' primer and a J-beta primer mix. With 12 random nucleotides, a template-switch adaptor tagged each individual cDNA molecule. MiXCR, run by TCRdb on the 5' RACE reads, gives a single entry per CDR3 protein. Of around 2 million distinct CDR3 sequences listed, approximately 39% are singletons. Turning to this clonotype: Its antigen is not identified.

The receptor's source is a human donor in good health. V gene TRBV7-9 combines with J gene TRBJ2-1; 12 bases fit TRBD2. The material sequenced was blood. The CDR3 sequence is CASSWTSGVNEQFF. The CDR3 DNA reads as TGTGCCAGCAGCTGGACTAGCGGGGTTAATGAGCAGTTCTTC.